Sequencing of this T cell receptor beta chain was carried out in a study of human T cells and chemical hapten exposure. As for the study in general: Variability of per-sample TCR yields stemmed mainly from small differences in pooled library volume. General study findings and limits: With patch test score, the counts of PT1 expanded TCRs showed a positive correlation.

Time point meaning: patch test 3, about 24 weeks after DPC sensitization. Treatment described: therapeutic diphenylcyclopropenone sensitization with weekly scalp DPC. Phlebotomy was performed prior to application of every patch test. The library attached unique molecular identifiers to individual cDNA molecules. Using its own MiXCR run on the RACE reads, TCRdb lists one record per CDR3 protein. The table shows under 75,000 distinct CDR3 sequences, with roughly 11% occurring only once. In this sample, this clonotype turned up a few times. Antigen unknown. The CDR3 has 14 amino acids. CDR1 is MNHEY and CDR2 is SMNVEV in the germline V gene (reference sequence). Trimming pared 6 bases from V and 0 bases from J, leaving 11 bases between.

This rearrangement joins TRBV27 to TRBJ1-1; D call uncertain. This sequence was found in a woman in her fifties or sixties with alopecia areata. Some clones in this sample may be carry-over from other donors' samples. Sample: whole blood, taken in connection with sensitization to the hapten diphenylcyclopropenone (DPC). CDR3 region: CASSTLLLNTEAFF. The CDR3, as DNA: TGTGCCAGCAGCACACTCCTATTGAACACTGAAGCTTTCTTT.